These T cell receptor beta chains were read from a single sample in a study of blood T cell repertoires in COVID-19. Sequencing used immunoSEQ multiplex PCR; TCRdb keeps in-frame clones, though not all of them. The sample comprises roughly 150,000 clones, approximately 86% of which are singletons, and around 2.5% rests with the top ten. Sample: peripheral blood. Receptor source: an older woman with acute or convalescent COVID-19. Each CDR3 is given with its conserved first and last residue. A D gene is named only where the DNA matches it firmly. Size is omitted from some rows. Given values are once, few, many or a class for expanded clones.

>TRBD1|TRBJ1-3|TRBV9|-
CASSAHTGAGNTIYF
TGTGCCAGCAGCGCACATACAGGGGCTGGAAACACCATATATTTT
>TRBD2|TRBJ2-1|TRBV6-2/TRBV6-3|-
CASSYGRGKRYNEQFF
TGTGCCAGCAGTTACGGGCGGGGGAAAAGGTACAATGAGCAGTTCTTC
>-|TRBJ2-1|TRBV3-1/TRBV3-2|-
CASSPAYNEQFF
TGTGCCAGCAGCCCCGCGTACAATGAGCAGTTCTTC
>-|TRBJ2-3|TRBV2|-
CASTSGAALYTQYF
TGTGCCAGCACGTCGGGTGCCGCACTATATACGCAGTATTTT
>-|TRBJ2-2|TRBV5-1|-
CASNRGTTGGELFF
TGCGCCAGCAACCGAGGGACAACCGGCGGGGAGCTGTTTTTT
>TRBD1|TRBJ1-2|TRBV27|-
CASSHTGVRGYTF
TGTGCCAGCAGCCATACAGGGGTACGTGGCTACACCTTC
>-|TRBJ2-5|TRBV7-7|-
CASSLARGGETQYF
TGTGCTAGCAGCTTAGCCCGGGGTGGGGAGACCCAGTACTTC
>TRBD1|TRBJ1-1|TRBV3-1/TRBV3-2|-
CASSHPTTGPGTEAFF
TGTGCCAGCAGCCACCCAACGACAGGGCCTGGGACTGAAGCTTTCTTT
>-|TRBJ1-1|TRBV11-2|-
CASSLEQRNTEAFF
TGTGCCAGCAGCTTAGAACAGAGGAACACTGAAGCTTTCTTT
>-|TRBJ1-4|TRBV28|-
CASSTQAGGFGEKLFF
TGTGCCAGCAGTACCCAGGCCGGGGGTTTCGGTGAAAAACTGTTTTTT
>-|TRBJ1-6|TRBV7-9|-
CASSFPYSPLHF
TGTGCCAGCAGCTTCCCTTATTCACCCCTCCACTTT
>TRBD2|TRBJ2-3|TRBV4-1|-
CASSQDRTSGGYTDTQYF
TGCGCCAGCAGCCAAGATCGAACTAGCGGGGGGTACACAGATACGCAGTATTTT
>TRBD2|TRBJ2-7|TRBV9|-
CASSDSGGARGKKYF
TGTGCCAGCAGCGATAGCGGGGGGGCCCGGGGGAAAAAGTACTTC
>-|TRBJ1-1|TRBV18|-
CASSPRTGEAFF
TGTGCCAGCTCACCAAGAACAGGCGAAGCTTTCTTT
>-|TRBJ2-5|TRBV11-2|-
CASSLDQFNGGRIETQYF
TGTGCCAGCAGCTTAGATCAGTTTAACGGGGGGCGAATAGAGACCCAGTACTTC
>TRBD2|TRBJ2-2|TRBV5-1|-
CASSLALKAGGPLNTGELFF
TGCGCCAGCAGCTTAGCCCTCAAAGCGGGGGGGCCTCTAAACACCGGGGAGCTGTTTTTT
>TRBD1|TRBJ1-6|TRBV6-2/TRBV6-3|-
CASSYEGQNNSPLHF
TGTGCCAGCAGTTACGAGGGACAGAATAATTCACCCCTCCACTTT
>-|TRBJ2-1|TRBV18|-
CASSPTSPVGYNEQFF
TGTGCCAGCTCACCGACTAGTCCCGTCGGGTACAATGAGCAGTTCTTC
>TRBD1|TRBJ1-4|TRBV7-9|-
CASSRPGQWNEKLFF
TGTGCCAGCAGCCGCCCGGGACAGTGGAATGAAAAACTGTTTTTT
>TRBD2|TRBJ2-2|TRBV7-8|-
CASSLGTSGSGELFF
TGTGCCAGCAGCTTAGGGACTAGCGGTTCCGGGGAGCTGTTTTTT
>-|TRBJ1-2|TRBV27|-
CASSPDRTNYGYTF
TGTGCCAGCAGTCCGGACAGAACTAACTATGGCTACACCTTC
>-|TRBJ1-5|TRBV6-2/TRBV6-3|-
CASSYRQTPNQPQHF
TGTGCCAGCAGTTATCGACAGACCCCCAATCAGCCCCAGCATTTT
>-|TRBJ1-2|TRBV30|few
CAWSLGINYGYTF
TGTGCCTGGAGCCTGGGCATTAACTATGGCTACACCTTC
>TRBD2|TRBJ2-1|TRBV11-3|-
CASSLTSSNEQFF
TGTGCCAGCAGCTTGACTAGCAGCAATGAGCAGTTCTTC
>-|TRBJ1-4|TRBV7-9|-
CASSFPLDGLAEKLFF
TGTGCCAGCAGCTTCCCCCTGGACGGCCTAGCTGAAAAACTGTTTTTT
>TRBD1|TRBJ2-7|TRBV14|-
CASSQQTGVGEQYF
TGTGCCAGCAGCCAACAGACAGGGGTTGGCGAGCAGTACTTC
>-|TRBJ1-2|TRBV11-1|-
CASSPGQILNYGYTF
TGTGCCAGCAGCCCCGGACAGATCCTTAACTATGGCTACACCTTC
>TRBD1|TRBJ1-1|TRBV7-9|-
CASSPGGAFTEAFF
TGTGCCAGCAGCCCAGGGGGCGCATTCACTGAAGCTTTCTTT
>-|TRBJ1-3|TRBV7-2|-
CASSLVRGSSGNTIYF
TGTGCCAGCAGCTTAGTACGGGGGAGCTCTGGAAACACCATATATTTT
>-|TRBJ1-2|TRBV6-5|-
CASSTRDSTF
TGTGCCAGCAGCACCCGGGACTCAACCTTC
>-|TRBJ1-1|TRBV5-1|-
CASSLQGPYGTEAFF
TGCGCCAGCAGCTTGCAGGGGCCTTATGGCACTGAAGCTTTCTTT
>TRBD1|TRBJ2-7|TRBV5-8|-
CASSLRTGYEQYF
TGTGCCAGCAGCTTGAGGACAGGGTACGAGCAGTACTTC
>-|TRBJ1-6|TRBV11-2|-
CASSRGADNSPLHF
TGTGCCAGCAGCCGTGGGGCAGATAATTCACCCCTCCACTTT
>-|TRBJ1-1|TRBV7-2|few
CASSLGGGTGETEAFF
TGTGCCAGCAGCTTAGGGGGGGGGACCGGTGAAACTGAAGCTTTCTTT
>TRBD2|TRBJ2-3|TRBV6-2/TRBV6-3|-
CASSPSGGVTDTQYF
TGTGCCAGCAGCCCAAGCGGGGGGGTCACAGATACGCAGTATTTT
>TRBD2|TRBJ2-1|TRBV14|-
CASSQRRGGVYNEQFF
TGTGCCAGCAGTCAACGGCGGGGGGGAGTCTACAATGAGCAGTTCTTC
>TRBD1|TRBJ1-3|TRBV15|-
CATSRVIGTGSGNTIYF
TGTGCCACCAGCAGAGTGATTGGGACAGGGTCTGGAAACACCATATATTTT
>-|TRBJ1-2|TRBV6-5|-
CASSRGTPDNYGYTF
TGTGCCAGCAGTAGAGGGACACCTGATAACTATGGCTACACCTTC
>-|TRBJ1-1|TRBV5-6|-
CASSLVQGRGTEAFF
TGTGCCAGCAGCTTGGTACAGGGTAGGGGCACTGAAGCTTTCTTT
>-|TRBJ1-6|TRBV11-1|few
CASSLKGSNSPLHF
TGTGCCAGCAGCTTGAAGGGGTCTAATTCACCCCTCCACTTT
>-|TRBJ1-3|TRBV6-5|-
CASTRREAGNTIYF
TGTGCCAGCACCAGAAGGGAGGCTGGAAACACCATATATTTT
>TRBD1|TRBJ1-4|TRBV7-8|-
CASSLPWGQGNEKLFF
TGTGCCAGCAGCTTACCCTGGGGACAGGGGAATGAAAAACTGTTTTTT
>-|TRBJ2-2|TRBV11-3|-
CASSLSGTGELFF
TGTGCCAGCAGCTTATCGGGGACCGGGGAGCTGTTTTTT
>-|TRBJ1-1|TRBV7-9|once
CASSPGRDGNTEAFF
TGTGCCAGCAGCCCAGGACGGGATGGGAACACTGAAGCTTTCTTT
>-|TRBJ2-1|TRBV29-1|once
CSVVDSSYNEQFF
TGCAGCGTTGTGGACAGCTCCTACAATGAGCAGTTCTTC
>-|TRBJ2-3|TRBV2|-
CASSSGTDTQYF
TGTGCCAGCAGTTCCGGCACAGATACGCAGTATTTT
>-|TRBJ1-2|TRBV5-6|-
CASSLDSRDKRGYTF
TGTGCCAGCAGCTTGGATTCCCGGGACAAAAGGGGCTACACCTTC
>TRBD1|TRBJ1-5|TRBV27|-
CASSIRQGGQPQHF
TGTGCCAGCAGTATCCGACAGGGAGGTCAGCCCCAGCATTTT
>TRBD1|TRBJ2-6|TRBV28|-
CASSSQGSGANVLTF
TGTGCCAGCAGTTCACAGGGGTCCGGGGCCAACGTCCTGACTTTC
>TRBD2|TRBJ2-1|TRBV27|-
CASSIQAGGLNEQFF
TGTGCCAGCAGTATTCAAGCGGGGGGCCTCAATGAGCAGTTCTTC
>TRBD1|TRBJ2-5|TRBV7-9|-
CASSSPRDSDRETQYF
TGTGCCAGCAGCTCCCCTCGGGACAGCGATAGGGAGACCCAGTACTTC
>-|TRBJ1-2|TRBV6-2/TRBV6-3|-
CASSRQALANYGYTF
TGTGCCAGCAGCCGACAGGCCCTAGCTAACTATGGCTACACCTTC
>TRBD1|TRBJ1-1|TRBV19|-
CASSHPRGQGGTHEAFF
TGTGCCAGTAGTCATCCCCGGGGACAGGGGGGGACACATGAAGCTTTCTTT